A single T cell receptor beta chain is shown here with its context. The antigen is unknown. All donors participated as healthy donors of bone marrow. This sample stems from a study of cytomegalovirus exposure and HLA in healthy donors. The primer mix had 60 Vbeta and 13 Jbeta primers. Method: immunoSEQ multiplex PCR; TCRdb's copy keeps in-frame clones and lacks some. The table includes 170,000 or so clones, 65% to 85% detected once. Looked up from germline, CDR1 is SGHNT and CDR2 is YENEEA. The CDR3 has 15 residues. Trimming shortened V by 3 bases and J by 0 bases, and 9 bases separated the two germline ends. Study results and limitations: A missense variant in DCLRE1C was later tied to TCR beta V- and J-gene trimming. In a later analysis, DRB1 alleles had the most associated TCRs; HLA-C alleles the fewest. As was reported, the HLA-A and HLA-B alleles of most subjects were accurately predicted from TCR beta sequences.

The sequence was collected from a woman aged 50 to 65 in good health and CMV-seropositive. The sample was PBMCs. The rearrangement joins TRBV11-3 to TRBJ1-3; no clear D gene. CDR3 DNA: TGTGCCAGCAGCTTTTCGAGGGTCTCTGGAAACACCATATATTTT. Amino acids: CASSFSRVSGNTIYF.